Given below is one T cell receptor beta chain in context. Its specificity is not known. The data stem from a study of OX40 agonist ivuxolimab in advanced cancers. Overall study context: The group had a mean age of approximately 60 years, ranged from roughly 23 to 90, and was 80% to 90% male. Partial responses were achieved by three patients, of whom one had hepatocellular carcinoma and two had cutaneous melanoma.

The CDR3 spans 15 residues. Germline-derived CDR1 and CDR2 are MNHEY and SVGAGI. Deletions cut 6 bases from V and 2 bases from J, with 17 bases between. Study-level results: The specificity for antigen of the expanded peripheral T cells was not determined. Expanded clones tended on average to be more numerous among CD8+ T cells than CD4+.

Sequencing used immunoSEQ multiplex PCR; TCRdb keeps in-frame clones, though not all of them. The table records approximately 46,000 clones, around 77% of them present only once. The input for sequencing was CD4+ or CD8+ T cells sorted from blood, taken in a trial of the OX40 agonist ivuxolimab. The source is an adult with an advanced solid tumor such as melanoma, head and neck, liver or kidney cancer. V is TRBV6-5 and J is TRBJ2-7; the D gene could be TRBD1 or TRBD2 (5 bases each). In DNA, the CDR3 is TGTGCCAGCAGCGCTTCCGGGACGGCGGCCTACGAGCAGTACTTC. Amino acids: CASSASGTAAYEQYF.